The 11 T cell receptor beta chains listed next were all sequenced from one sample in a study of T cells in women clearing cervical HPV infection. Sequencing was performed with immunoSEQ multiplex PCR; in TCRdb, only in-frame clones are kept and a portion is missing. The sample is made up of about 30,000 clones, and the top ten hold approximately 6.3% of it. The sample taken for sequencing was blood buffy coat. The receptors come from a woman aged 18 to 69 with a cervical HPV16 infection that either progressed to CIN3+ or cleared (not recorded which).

CDR3 sequence reads: CASRDTGTGYEQYF. The CDR3 bases that were read are TGTGCCAGCAGGGACACCGGGACAGGCTACGAG. The V call is TRBV13, the J call TRBJ2-7; 8 bases are a match to TRBD1. The read ends 3 residues before the CDR3 terminus; that terminus is restored from the germline J gene. The CDR3 spans 14 residues. Germline V CDR1 and CDR2: PRHDT, FYEKMQ (reference sequence). The V and J ends lost 6 bases and 3 bases, in that order; junction bases with no gene match: 7.

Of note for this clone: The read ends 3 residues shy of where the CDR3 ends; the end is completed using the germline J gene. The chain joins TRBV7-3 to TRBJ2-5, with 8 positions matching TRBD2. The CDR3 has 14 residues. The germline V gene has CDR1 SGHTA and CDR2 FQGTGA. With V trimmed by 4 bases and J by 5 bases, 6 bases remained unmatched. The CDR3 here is CASSSTGGLETQYF. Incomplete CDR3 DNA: TGTGCCAGCAGCTCTACGGGGGGGCTGGAGACC.

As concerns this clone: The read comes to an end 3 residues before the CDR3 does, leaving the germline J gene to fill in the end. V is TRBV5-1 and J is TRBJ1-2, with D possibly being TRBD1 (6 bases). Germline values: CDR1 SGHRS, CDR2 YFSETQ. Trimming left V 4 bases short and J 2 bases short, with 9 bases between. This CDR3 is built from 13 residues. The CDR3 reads CASSPGQNYGYTF. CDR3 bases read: TGCGCCAGCAGCCCTGGACAGAACTATGGC.

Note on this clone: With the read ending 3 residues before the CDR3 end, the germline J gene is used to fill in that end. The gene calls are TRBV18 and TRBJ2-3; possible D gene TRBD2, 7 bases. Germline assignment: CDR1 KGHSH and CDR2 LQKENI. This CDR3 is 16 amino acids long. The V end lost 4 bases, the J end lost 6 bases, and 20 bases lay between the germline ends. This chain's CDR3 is CASSQWTRGVADTQYF. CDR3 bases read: TGTGCCAGCTCACAGTGGACTAGGGGGGTTGCGGATACG.

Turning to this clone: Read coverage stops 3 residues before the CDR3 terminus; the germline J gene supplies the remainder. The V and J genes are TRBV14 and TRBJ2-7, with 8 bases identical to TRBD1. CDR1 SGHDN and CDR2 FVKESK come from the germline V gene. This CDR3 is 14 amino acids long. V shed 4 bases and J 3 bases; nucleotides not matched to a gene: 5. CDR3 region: CASSPRTGIYEQYF. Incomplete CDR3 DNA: TGTGCCAGCAGCCCTAGGACAGGGATCTACGAG.

The CDR3 bases that were read are TGTGCCAGCAGTGGCCAAGGGGGGGGGACAAATCAGCCC. Its translation is CASSGQGGGTNQP. The complete CDR3 reads CASSGQGGGTNQPQHF. The chain carries TRBV6-4 and TRBJ1-5; a weak D match, TRBD1 (6 bases). Read coverage stops 3 residues before the CDR3 terminus; the germline J gene supplies the remainder. Per germline, CDR1 MRHNA and CDR2 SNTAGT. This CDR3 contains 16 residues. V lost 4 bases and J lost 4, with 17 bases in between.

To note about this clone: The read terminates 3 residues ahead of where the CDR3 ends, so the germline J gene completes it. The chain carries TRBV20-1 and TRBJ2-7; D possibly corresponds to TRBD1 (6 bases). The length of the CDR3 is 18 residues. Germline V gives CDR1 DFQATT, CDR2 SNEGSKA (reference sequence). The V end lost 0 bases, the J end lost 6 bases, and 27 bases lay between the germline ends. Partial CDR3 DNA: TGCAGTGCTAGAGATTCACATGACCCGGGGTTACGGGACACCGAG. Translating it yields CSARDSHDPGLRDTE. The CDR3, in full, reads CSARDSHDPGLRDTEQYF.

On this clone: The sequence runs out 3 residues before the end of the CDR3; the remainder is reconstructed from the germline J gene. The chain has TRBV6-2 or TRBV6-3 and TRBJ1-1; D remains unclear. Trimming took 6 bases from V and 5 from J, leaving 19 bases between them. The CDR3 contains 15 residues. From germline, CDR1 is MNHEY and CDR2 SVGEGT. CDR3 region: CASRVERAGRTEAFF. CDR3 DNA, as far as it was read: TGTGCCAGCAGGGTCGAACGAGCGGGGAGAACTGAA.

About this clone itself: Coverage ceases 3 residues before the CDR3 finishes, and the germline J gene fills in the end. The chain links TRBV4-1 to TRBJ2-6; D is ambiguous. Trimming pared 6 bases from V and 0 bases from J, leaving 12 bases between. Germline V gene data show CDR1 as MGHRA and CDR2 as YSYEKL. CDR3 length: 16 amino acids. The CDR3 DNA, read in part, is TGCGCCAGCAGTTTCAGGTCCCGCTCTGGGGCCAACGTC. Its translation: CASSFRSRSGANV. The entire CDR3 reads CASSFRSRSGANVLTF.

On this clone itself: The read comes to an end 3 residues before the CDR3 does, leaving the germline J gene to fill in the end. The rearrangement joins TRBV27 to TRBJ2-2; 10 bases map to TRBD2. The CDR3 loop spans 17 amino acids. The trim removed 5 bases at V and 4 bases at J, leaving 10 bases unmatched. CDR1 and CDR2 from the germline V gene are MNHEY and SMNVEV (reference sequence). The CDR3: CASSTIAGGPSTGELFF. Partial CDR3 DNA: TGTGCCAGCAGTACCATAGCGGGGGGCCCCAGCACCGGGGAG.

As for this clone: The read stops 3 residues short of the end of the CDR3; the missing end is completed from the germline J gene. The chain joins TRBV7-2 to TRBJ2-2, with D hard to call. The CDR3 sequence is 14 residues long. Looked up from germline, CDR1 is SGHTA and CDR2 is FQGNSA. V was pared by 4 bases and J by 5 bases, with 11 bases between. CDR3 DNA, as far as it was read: TGTGCCAGCAGCTCCTCGACACCAACCGGGGAG. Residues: CASSSSTPTGE. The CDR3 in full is CASSSSTPTGELFF.